One TCR beta chain is described in this entry. The antigen is unknown. Trimming removed 2 bases at V and 5 bases at J, with 13 bases between. The CDR3 contains 14 residues. Germline lookup yields CDR1 SGHVS and CDR2 FNYEAQ. TCRdb passed the reads through MiXCR, listing each CDR3 protein once. There are 110,000 or so distinct CDR3 sequences in the sample; over 25% occur only once, and about 40% lies in the top ten. The sample comes from a study of T cell repertoires in cytomegalovirus infection. At the level of the study: Researchers turned to recently identified HLA-C-restricted CMV epitopes as well as well-studied HLA-B-restricted ones. It can be stated that public TCR beta signatures indicated CMV infection as well as a matching HLA type. Broader study findings: It was HLA-C-restricted CMV-specific TCR beta clonotypes that dominated the response ex vivo.

The chain combines TRBV7-6 with TRBJ2-7; no definite D call. Sequencing used CD8+ T cells from cultured PBMCs, obtained from culture after CMV antigen stimulation. The sequence was collected from a human donor in good health (CMV status not recorded). Some clones in this sample may be carry-over from other donors' samples. CDR3 sequence: CASSLRHVMNEQYF. The CDR3 nucleotides read TGTGCCAGCAGCTTAAGGCACGTTATGAACGAGCAGTACTTC.